The 30 T cell receptor beta chains listed next were all sequenced from one sample in a study of blood T cell repertoires in COVID-19 (dated by TCRdb to the early 2020s). Libraries were made using the immunoSEQ multiplex PCR assay. The source is immuneACCESS, and TCRdb retained only in-frame sequences with V and J called. Part of the clones is not carried over; for the studies checked, unresolved V genes explain less than half of this, and the remainder is unexplained. In all, the sample holds hundreds of thousands of clones, and roughly 80% of those were seen once. About 9.5% of the sample belongs to the ten largest clones. Source material: peripheral blood. Receptor source: a woman over 75 with acute or convalescent COVID-19.

The chain has TRBV10-3 and TRBJ2-2; 16 bases map to TRBD2. The germline V gene has CDR1 ENHRY and CDR2 SYGVKD. This CDR3 comprises 18 residues. V gave up 4 bases and J gave up 6 bases; unmatched junction bases: 8. CDR3 amino acids: CAISAEGTSGGVAGELFF. CDR3 DNA: TGTGCCATCAGTGCAGAAGGGACTAGCGGGGGGGTTGCCGGGGAGCTGTTTTTT.

The J gene is TRBJ2-6, the V gene TRBV3-1 (or the pseudogene TRBV3-2); 10 nucleotides line up with TRBD1. Germline values: CDR1 LGHDT, CDR2 YNNKEL (reference sequence). J was trimmed by 4 bases and V by 2 bases; bases with no gene match: 5. This CDR3 comprises 17 residues. CDR3 DNA sequence: TGTGCCAGCAGCCAACGGACAGGGGGTGGCGGGGCCAACGTCCTGACTTTC. This gives the protein CASSQRTGGGGANVLTF.

In this sample, this clone turned up once. The chain recombines TRBV3-1 (or the pseudogene TRBV3-2) with TRBJ2-7; 7 nucleotides match TRBD1. Losses at the gene ends were 5 bases for V and 5 bases for J; bases not matched to a gene: 3. Germline V CDR1 and CDR2: LGHDT, YNNKEL (reference sequence). The CDR3 consists of 12 residues. The CDR3 sequence: CASSLDRHEQYF. In nucleotides, the CDR3 is TGTGCCAGCAGCTTGGACAGGCACGAGCAGTACTTC.

The sample holds a few counts of this clone. The chain uses TRBV5-1 and TRBJ1-4, with TRBD1 matching 7 bases. V trimming: 4 bases; J trimming: 7 bases; junction bases outside the gene matches: 4. Germline V lookup: CDR1 SGHRS, CDR2 YFSETQ. The CDR3 totals 13 residues. This CDR3 is CASSAGQLEKLFF. CDR3 in DNA: TGCGCCAGCAGCGCGGGACAGCTTGAAAAACTGTTTTTT.

CDR3 bases: TGTGCCAGCACCCCTGCCCAGGGATACTATGGCTACACCTTC. Encoded protein: CASTPAQGYYGYTF. V usage is TRBV28 and J usage is TRBJ1-2; D is possibly TRBD1 (5 bases). There are 14 residues in the CDR3. The germline V and J ends were trimmed by 7 bases and 3 bases, with 15 bases remaining between them. CDR1 MDHEN and CDR2 SYDVKM come from the germline V gene.

The genes are TRBV5-4 and TRBJ1-1; D is unclear. Germline values: CDR1 SGHNT, CDR2 YYREEE (reference sequence). The CDR3 length is 16 residues. Trimming shortened V by 6 bases and J by 0 bases, and 18 bases separated the two germline ends. The CDR3 loop is CASTRGGQSLNTEAFF. CDR3 coding DNA: TGTGCCAGCACCCGGGGTGGTCAGTCTTTGAACACTGAAGCTTTCTTT.

The chain links TRBV28 to TRBJ1-1; D is undetermined. This CDR3 contains 12 residues. CDR1 and CDR2 from the germline V gene are MDHEN and SYDVKM. Trimming took 6 bases from V and 3 from J, leaving 8 bases between them. CDR3 sequence (DNA): TGTGCCAGCAGCCTATCGCACACTGAAGCTTTCTTT. Residues: CASSLSHTEAFF.

The rearrangement joins TRBV12-3 or TRBV12-4 to TRBJ1-2; the match to TRBD1 covers 7 bases. The CDR3 has 13 amino acids. V trimming: 5 bases; J trimming: 11 bases; junction bases outside the gene matches: 11. In DNA, the CDR3 is TGTGCCAGCAGTCCGGGGGACAGTCGATCGTACACCTTC. Translated: CASSPGDSRSYTF.

This chain joins TRBV2 and TRBJ1-3; D uncertain. Germline V gene data show CDR1 as SNHLY and CDR2 as FYNNEI. The CDR3 is 14 amino acids. V was shortened by 3 bases and J by 2 bases, with 8 bases between the two germline ends. In DNA, the CDR3 is TGTGCCAGCAGTGACACAGCGGCTGGAAACACCATATATTTT. Translated: CASSDTAAGNTIYF. Together with reference TRBV2 and TRBJ1-3, the CDR3 gives the full variable domain: EPEVTQTPSHQVTQMGQEVILRCVPISNHLYFYWYRQILGQKVEFLVSFYNNEISEKSEIFDDQFSVERPDGSNFTLKIRSTKLEDSAMYFCASSDTAAGNTIYFGEGSWLTVV.

The gene calls are TRBV24-1 and TRBJ2-3; D perhaps matches TRBD2 (5 bases). The CDR3 totals 13 residues. Between the trimmed V and J ends, which lost 7 bases and 6 bases, there was a span of 13 bases. CDR1 KGHDR and CDR2 SFDVKD come from the germline V gene. DNA of the CDR3: TGTGCCACCAGCTGGCCCCCGGGGGATACGCAGTATTTT. Translation gives CATSWPPGDTQYF.

The chain combines TRBV5-1 with TRBJ2-7; 13 bases are a match to TRBD2. The trim removed 0 bases at V and 0 bases at J, leaving 6 bases unmatched. Germline values: CDR1 SGHRS, CDR2 YFSETQ. The CDR3 contains 18 residues. The CDR3 loop reads CASSLGLAGGRSSYEQYF. CDR3 nucleotide sequence: TGCGCCAGCAGCTTGGGACTAGCGGGGGGTCGGAGCTCCTACGAGCAGTACTTC.

The rearrangement joins TRBV9 to TRBJ2-7, with 8 bases aligning to TRBD1. The CDR3 sequence is 16 residues long. Per the germline V gene, CDR1 is SGDLS and CDR2 is YYNGEE. With 0 bases clipped from V and 5 bases from J, the junction kept 10 bases outside the gene matches. The CDR3 nucleotides are TGTGCCAGCAGCGTAGCTCCAGGGGGCATCCCAAACGAGCAGTACTTC. Its protein product is CASSVAPGGIPNEQYF.

Points on this clone: This sample also contains other DNA sequences that code for the same CDR3. This chain uses TRBV14 with TRBJ1-5, with no clear D. Germline CDR1 reads SGHDN; CDR2 reads FVKESK. This CDR3 is 13 amino acids long. Deletions cut 3 bases from V and 2 bases from J, with 5 bases between. DNA for the CDR3: TGTGCCAGCAGCCAGTCAGGCAATCAGCCCCAGCATTTT. Protein sequence: CASSQSGNQPQHF.

The genes are TRBV5-1 and TRBJ1-2; the match to TRBD1 covers 7 bases. CDR1 is SGHRS, CDR2 YFSETQ, per germline. The CDR3 extends over 17 amino acids. V lost 2 bases, J lost 8 bases, and 18 bases stayed unmatched. This chain's CDR3 is CASSLDQTGQSVRGYTF. Written as DNA, the CDR3 is TGCGCCAGCAGCTTAGACCAGACAGGGCAATCCGTAAGAGGCTACACCTTC.

The chain links TRBV14 to TRBJ1-1; 7 bases align to TRBD1. The V and J ends lost 7 bases and 3 bases, in that order; junction bases with no gene match: 8. CDR1 is SGHDN and CDR2 is FVKESK in the germline V gene. The length of the CDR3 is 14 residues. The CDR3 is CASTQIRGDTEAFF. The CDR3 DNA follows: TGTGCCAGCACCCAGATCAGGGGGGACACTGAAGCTTTCTTT.

This clone appeared a single time. This chain uses TRBV6-1 with TRBJ1-5; 8 bases are a match to TRBD1. This CDR3 is built from 16 residues. Trimming at V came to 3 bases and at J to 5 bases, leaving 9 bases not matched to a gene. CDR1 and CDR2 from the germline V gene are MNHNS and SASEGT. The CDR3 nucleotides read TGTGCCAGCAGTGAGGAGGTTTCAGGGGGCCATCAGCCCCAGCATTTT. It codes for CASSEEVSGGHQPQHF.

The gene calls are TRBV30 and TRBJ2-1; tentative D call: TRBD2 (5 bases). There are 14 residues in the CDR3. The V gene lost 4 bases and the J gene lost 2 bases, with 12 bases spanning the gap. Germline V lookup: CDR1 GTSNPN, CDR2 SVGIG (reference sequence). CDR3 sequence reads: CAWTDYVPYNEQFF. The CDR3 DNA follows: TGTGCCTGGACCGACTATGTTCCCTACAATGAGCAGTTCTTC.

The rearrangement joins TRBV12-3 or TRBV12-4 to TRBJ2-1, with a tentative D call TRBD1 (6 bases). V lost 6 bases and J 5 bases, leaving 11 bases between the germline ends. This CDR3 has 13 amino acids. The CDR3: CASSRTADNEQFF. The CDR3 nucleotides read TGTGCCAGCAGCCGGACAGCCGACAATGAGCAGTTCTTC.

V and J are TRBV19 and TRBJ2-3, with D perhaps matching TRBD2 (6 bases). The CDR3 has 14 amino acids. The germline V and J ends were trimmed by 6 bases and 1 base, with 11 bases remaining between them. Germline assignment: CDR1 LNHDA and CDR2 SQIVND (reference sequence). CDR3 loop: CASREGGGTDTQYF. As DNA, the CDR3 is TGTGCCAGTAGGGAGGGAGGAGGCACAGATACGCAGTATTTT. The full variable domain, its missing parts supplied by reference TRBV19 and TRBJ2-3, is DGGITQSPKYLFRKEGQNVTLSCEQNLNHDAMYWYRQDPGQGLRLIYYSQIVNDFQKGDIAEGYSVSREKKESFPLTVTSAQKNPTAFYLCASREGGGTDTQYFGPGTRLTVL.

This clone was picked up one time. The junction and the germline gene differ at one end; a read error may be behind it. This chain uses TRBV2 with TRBJ2-2; D might be TRBD1 (6 bases). Per germline, CDR1 SNHLY and CDR2 FYNNEI. CDR3 size: 15 residues. The CDR3 spells CASSDWGPKTGELFF. The CDR3, as DNA: TGTGCCAGCAGTGATTGGGGGCCGAAAACCGGGGAGCTGTTTTTT.

The rearrangement uses TRBV2 and TRBJ1-1; D remains ambiguous. The CDR3 consists of 12 residues. With 2 bases removed from V and 7 bases from J, the gap between germline ends came to 8 bases. Germline V gives CDR1 SNHLY, CDR2 FYNNEI. For the CDR3, the DNA is TGTGCCAGCAGTGAATCGGCGGGTGAAGCTTTCTTT. Encoded protein: CASSESAGEAFF.

V and J are TRBV3-1 (or the pseudogene TRBV3-2) and TRBJ2-3, with 8 nucleotides matching TRBD1. The CDR3 has 14 amino acids. CDR1 is LGHDT and CDR2 is YNNKEL in the germline V gene (reference sequence). V lost 6 bases and J lost 3; bases outside the gene matches: 5. The CDR3 coding sequence is TGTGCCAGCAGGGACAGGGCCGGAACAGATACGCAGTATTTT. This encodes CASRDRAGTDTQYF.

The chain recombines TRBV24-1 with TRBJ2-1; TRBD2 matches at 11 bases. The CDR3 has 14 residues. V was pared by 7 bases and J by 6 bases, with 4 bases of the junction left unmatched. Germline values: CDR1 KGHDR, CDR2 SFDVKD. In DNA, the CDR3 is TGTGCCACCAGGCCTAGCGGGGGGCTCAATGAGCAGTTCTTC. Its translation: CATRPSGGLNEQFF.

This clone was counted once. The chain couples TRBV9 to TRBJ1-1; 10 nucleotides align to TRBD1. J gave up 5 bases and V 3 bases, and 10 bases lay outside the gene matches. This CDR3 is 16 amino acids long. The germline CDR1 and CDR2 sequences are SGDLS and YYNGEE. CDR3 sequence (DNA): TGTGCCAGCAGCGCCCTTCCCGGGACAGGGGCTACTGAAGCTTTCTTT. Its translation is CASSALPGTGATEAFF.

The chain combines TRBV5-1 with TRBJ2-5, with TRBD1 identical over 8 bases. Germline assignment: CDR1 SGHRS and CDR2 YFSETQ. With V trimmed by 3 bases and J by 5 bases, 9 bases remained unmatched. The CDR3 length is 15 residues. CDR3 nucleotide sequence: TGCGCCAGCAGCTCCACCGGACAGGGCTTCGAGACCCAGTACTTC. Translation gives CASSSTGQGFETQYF.

This rearrangement joins TRBV7-9 to TRBJ1-6; 9 bases align to TRBD1. Germline assignment: CDR1 SEHNR and CDR2 FQNEAQ (reference sequence). V lost 5 bases, J lost 7 bases, and 12 bases stayed unmatched. This CDR3 contains 17 residues. The chain's CDR3 is CASSPSRDREWNSPLHF. In nucleotides, the CDR3 is TGTGCCAGCAGCCCCTCCCGGGACAGGGAGTGGAATTCACCCCTCCACTTT.

The rearrangement uses TRBV11-2 and TRBJ2-7; TRBD1 agrees at 9 bases. J gave up 4 bases and V 0 bases, and 1 base lay outside the gene matches. The CDR3 loop spans 14 amino acids. Germline values: CDR1 SGHAT, CDR2 FQNNGV. The DNA of the CDR3 is TGTGCCAGCAGCTTAGAACAGGGGGCTTACGAGCAGTACTTC. It is translated as CASSLEQGAYEQYF.

This clone was counted once. The CDR3 sequence is CASSPRDRVMEQYF. DNA for the CDR3: TGTGCCAGTAGTCCTCGGGACAGGGTAATGGAGCAGTACTTC. This chain joins TRBV19 and TRBJ2-7; TRBD1 aligns across 9 bases. Trimming removed 5 bases from V and 7 bases from J; junction bases left unmatched: 9. Germline CDR1 is LNHDA and CDR2 is SQIVND (reference sequence). The CDR3 covers 14 residues. Complete variable domain (other parts from reference TRBV19 and TRBJ2-7): DGGITQSPKYLFRKEGQNVTLSCEQNLNHDAMYWYRQDPGQGLRLIYYSQIVNDFQKGDIAEGYSVSREKKESFPLTVTSAQKNPTAFYLCASSPRDRVMEQYFGPGTRLTVT.

V usage is TRBV13 and J usage is TRBJ2-1; TRBD2 might be the D (6 bases). The germline gives CDR1 PRHDT, CDR2 FYEKMQ (reference sequence). The CDR3 loop spans 15 amino acids. V was shortened by 4 bases and J by 1 base, with 11 bases between the two germline ends. In DNA form, the CDR3 reads TGTGCCAGCAGCTCACCGACTAGATCCTACAATGAGCAGTTCTTC. Protein sequence: CASSSPTRSYNEQFF.

This chain connects TRBV30 to TRBJ2-7; the D gene is possibly TRBD1 (6 bases). Trimming removed 2 bases at V and 0 bases at J, with 20 bases between. This CDR3 has 17 residues. CDR1 is GTSNPN and CDR2 is SVGIG in the germline V gene (reference sequence). In DNA, the CDR3 is TGTGCCTGGAGTCCCCGGACTTTGGACAGACGCTCCTACGAGCAGTACTTC. Protein sequence: CAWSPRTLDRRSYEQYF.